This is a list of T cell receptor beta chains from one sample in a study of shared clonotypes between healthy human individuals. Assay used: immunoSEQ multiplex PCR; TCRdb lists only in-frame clones, some missing. The sample lists fewer than 2.5 million clones, 93% occurring once. The sequenced sample consisted of naive CD4+ T cells from PBMCs. These receptors originate from a man between 18 and 29 years old in good health. Some clones in this sample may be carry-over from other donors' samples. CDR3s include the opening cysteine and the closing phenylalanine or tryptophan. The D gene is left open where the match is weak. Clone size appears in some rows only: once, few, many, or a class for an expanded clone.

TGTGCTAGTAGAACAGGGTCATACTATGGCTACACCTTC	CASRTGSYYGYTF	.	.	TRBV12-5	TRBJ1-2
TGTGCCAGCAGCGCGGGCGGTAGCTCCTACAATGAGCAGTTCTTC	CASSAGGSSYNEQFF	.	.	TRBV9	TRBJ2-1
TGTGCTAGTGGTCCCTCACGGACTAGCGGGAGTACCCCGCAGTATTTT	CASGPSRTSGSTPQYF	TRBD2	.	TRBV12-5	TRBJ2-3
TGTGCCAGCAGTGAAACGTATGTCAGGGCTTGGAATGAGCAGTTCTTC	CASSETYVRAWNEQFF	.	.	TRBV2	TRBJ2-1
TGCGCCAGCAGCTTGTCGTCAAGCGCCCTCGGTGATACGCAGTATTTT	CASSLSSSALGDTQYF	.	.	TRBV5-1	TRBJ2-3
TGCGCCAGCAGCTTGTCAGTAGGGACAGATACGCAGTATTTT	CASSLSVGTDTQYF	.	.	TRBV5-1	TRBJ2-3
TGTGCCAGCAGCCAGGACTCCTATAATTCACCCCTCCACTTT	CASSQDSYNSPLHF	.	.	TRBV7-9	TRBJ1-6
TGTGCCAGCAGCCCCCTGGGGTGGGGAAGGAGTGATACGCAGTATTTT	CASSPLGWGRSDTQYF	.	.	TRBV5-8	TRBJ2-3
TGTGCCAGCAGCGAGACAAATCAGCCCCAGCATTTT	CASSETNQPQHF	.	.	TRBV27	TRBJ1-5
TGTGCCAGCTCATTGATCGGGACAGGCAATCTAGCCAAAAACATTCAGTACTTC	CASSLIGTGNLAKNIQYF	TRBD1	.	TRBV18	TRBJ2-4
TGTGCCAGCAGGACACAGGGGACTACCTACGAGCAGTACTTC	CASRTQGTTYEQYF	.	.	TRBV2	TRBJ2-7
TGTGCCAGCAGATCAACTACAGGGCCTAATGAAAAACTGTTTTTT	CASRSTTGPNEKLFF	.	once	TRBV2	TRBJ1-4
TGTGCCAGCCATGGCAGGGGGAGGAATCAGCCCCAGCATTTT	CASHGRGRNQPQHF	TRBD1	few	TRBV6-5	TRBJ1-5
TGTGCCAGCAGCTTGACTACTTACAATGAGCAGTTCTTC	CASSLTTYNEQFF	.	.	TRBV5-4	TRBJ2-1
TGTGCCAGCAGGGGGTCTGGGGCCAACGTCCTGACTTTC	CASRGSGANVLTF	.	few	TRBV28	TRBJ2-6
TGTGCCAGCAGCGTAGTTCCCGTAGGAGAGACCCAGTACTTC	CASSVVPVGETQYF	.	.	TRBV9	TRBJ2-5
TGTGCCAGCAGTTTCTTCGACAGGGCCCGATACGAGCAGTACTTC	CASSFFDRARYEQYF	TRBD1	.	TRBV28	TRBJ2-7
TGTGCCTGGGGGACTGGCTCGAACACCGGGGAGCTGTTTTTT	CAWGTGSNTGELFF	.	.	TRBV30	TRBJ2-2
TGTGCCAGCAGCTTGGGCAGGGGGCAAGAGACCCAGTACTTC	CASSLGRGQETQYF	TRBD1	.	TRBV5-4	TRBJ2-5
TGTGCCAGCAGTAAGACAGGGGCGCGGGAGACCCAGTACTTC	CASSKTGARETQYF	TRBD1	.	TRBV7-9	TRBJ2-5
TGCGCCAGCAGCCAAGTAGCGGGGACCCAAGAGACCCAGTACTTC	CASSQVAGTQETQYF	TRBD2	.	TRBV4-1	TRBJ2-5
TGTGCCAGCAGCTTCCTCCTAGAGGGGGATGCGGTCGAGCAGTACTTC	CASSFLLEGDAVEQYF	.	.	TRBV7-9	TRBJ2-7
TGTGCCACCAGCAGACGGGACAGAATCGGATCAGATACGCAGTATTTT	CATSRRDRIGSDTQYF	TRBD1	.	TRBV15	TRBJ2-3
TGTGCCAGCAGCGGCCTCGGCGGCACTAGCACAGATACGCAGTATTTT	CASSGLGGTSTDTQYF	.	.	TRBV7-6	TRBJ2-3
TGTGCCAGCAGCTTAGCGCGGGACAGAAATCAGCCCCAGCATTTT	CASSLARDRNQPQHF	TRBD1	.	TRBV7-2	TRBJ1-5
TGTGCCAGCAGCTTTAGCGGGCGAACCCTATACAATGAGCAGTTCTTC	CASSFSGRTLYNEQFF	TRBD2	.	TRBV11-2	TRBJ2-1
TGCGCCAGCAGCCCAGGGACCCCTTATGGCTACACCTTC	CASSPGTPYGYTF	.	once	TRBV4-1	TRBJ1-2
TGTGCCAGCAGCTCTCTAGCGGGAGGCTTAACCGAGCAGTACTTC	CASSSLAGGLTEQYF	TRBD2	.	TRBV5-6	TRBJ2-7
TGTGCCAGCAGTAGGGAGGCCAAAAACATTCAGTACTTC	CASSREAKNIQYF	.	once	TRBV27	TRBJ2-4